The sequence of this TCR beta chain was determined in a study of post-analysis software for immune sequencing data. cDNA libraries for TCR beta contained unique molecular identifiers. Yield was 500,000 or so cDNA molecules from roughly 1 to 10 million T cells. One entry per CDR3 protein results from TCRdb running MiXCR on the PCR reads. The top ten clones hold about 6% of a sample with about 540,000 distinct CDR3 sequences, roughly 34% of them seen once. Regarding the study as a whole: The F measure placed samples prepared in the same batch into strongly shared clusters. The normalized Chao1 diversity of multiple sclerosis patients was significantly lower than that of controls.

Remarks on this clonotype: Its antigen is undetermined. Compared with germline, one end of the junction differs, possibly owing to a read error.

The source of this sequence is a girl aged 2-17 years with multiple sclerosis. Sequencing was done on a sample of blood.

The CDR3 protein is CSAFLIQGDEQIF. CDR3 coding DNA: TGCAGTGCTTTCCTCATACAAGGGGATGAGCAGATCTTC. V usage is TRBV20-1 and J usage is TRBJ2-1; D perhaps matches TRBD1 (5 bases). CDR3 size: 13 residues. Germline-derived CDR1 and CDR2 are DFQATT and SNEGSKA (reference sequence).